Given below is one T cell receptor (beta chain) in context. This entry is derived from a study of shared clonotypes between healthy human individuals. Trimming left V 3 bases short and J 1 base short, with 9 bases between. This CDR3 region has 14 residues. The germline gives CDR1 SGHVS, CDR2 FQNEAQ. At the deep level, the assay was run. Authors' processing steps: Junction-only sequences without quality scores were provided by ImmunoSEQ, so filtering was different. Profiling relied on immunoSEQ multiplex PCR, and the TCRdb table lists in-frame clones only, not all of them. V and J calls plus clone size are reproduced from that table; the DNA served to infer D and trimming. The repertoire holds approximately 1,000,000 clones, with 75% to 85% as singletons.

The rearrangement uses TRBV7-8 and TRBJ1-1; no definite D call. This clonotype originated in a man younger than 30 in good health. Some clones in this sample may be carry-over from other donors' samples. Specimen: memory CD4+ T cells from PBMCs. This sample's subset: CD45RA-negative fraction. The CDR3 DNA reads TGTGCCAGCAGCTTGCCGGGATCGAACACTGAAGCTTTCTTT. It is translated as CASSLPGSNTEAFF.